This record concerns one T cell receptor beta chain sequence. The source of the sample is a study of blood T cell repertoires in COVID-19. Study-wide context: The origin of the acute and convalescent COVID-19 samples was the United States, Italy and Spain.

V gave up 3 bases and J gave up 0 bases; unmatched junction bases: 9. Germline V CDR1 and CDR2: SGHNT, YYREEE (reference sequence). The CDR3 loop spans 16 amino acids. Under the authors' procedure: Amplified reference gene primers provided the basis for estimating nucleated cell counts. Profiling relied on immunoSEQ multiplex PCR, and the TCRdb table lists in-frame clones only, not all of them. From that table come the V and J calls and clone size; the DNA was used to work out D and trimming. This table holds around 450,000 clones, roughly 87% found once. Sequenced: PBMCs or T cells enriched from blood (not recorded which). The TCR comes from a woman under 30 who had recovered from COVID-19. The chain combines TRBV5-4 with TRBJ2-7; TRBD2 agrees at 7 bases. The CDR3 DNA follows: TGTGCCAGCAGCTGGGGCGGGGGTTTAAGCTCCTACGAGCAGTACTTC. Encoded protein: CASSWGGGLSSYEQYF. Looking up the rest from reference TRBV5-4 and TRBJ2-7 gives the full variable domain: ETGVTQSPTHLIKTRGQQVTLRCSSQSGHNTVSWYQQALGQGPQFIFQYYREEENGRGNFPPRFSGLQFPNYSSELNVNALELDDSALYLCASSWGGGLSSYEQYFGPGTRLTVT.